One sample yielded the 5 T cell receptor beta chains listed below, sequenced in a study of T cell responses to AZD1222 COVID-19 vaccine. Produced via immunoSEQ multiplex PCR; TCRdb's table is partial and in-frame only. The sample holds around 66,000 clones; more than 70% are singletons and the top ten take more than 4.5%. The starting material was peripheral blood, obtained 28 days after the second dose of the MenACWY control vaccine. The receptors shown here come from an adult who received the MenACWY meningococcal vaccine as a control.

The V and J genes are TRBV9 and TRBJ2-7, with D perhaps TRBD2 (5 bases). V shed 2 bases and J shed 1 base, with 10 bases lying between them. CDR3 length: 14 amino acids. In germline, CDR1 is SGDLS, CDR2 YYNGEE. DNA of the CDR3: TGTGCCAGCAGCGTTGCGGGCAGGTCCTACGAGCAGTACTTC. It translates to CASSVAGRSYEQYF.

This chain connects TRBV29-1 to TRBJ1-6, with a tentative D call TRBD1 (6 bases). Germline V gene lookup returns CDR1 SQVTM and CDR2 ANQGSEA. The CDR3 covers 15 residues. V shed 5 bases and J shed 5 bases, with 16 bases lying between them. CDR3 nucleotides: TGCAGCGTTTCCCTGTCCAGGGGCGATAATTCACCCCTCCACTTT. This gives the protein CSVSLSRGDNSPLHF.

V is TRBV5-1 and J is TRBJ1-1; TRBD1 aligns across 7 bases. This CDR3 is 13 amino acids long. The V segment lost 4 bases and the J segment 4 bases; nucleotides outside the gene matches: 4. The V gene's germline CDR1 is SGHRS and CDR2 YFSETQ. CDR3 sequence reads: CASSVTGATEAFF. CDR3 nucleotides: TGCGCCAGCAGCGTAACAGGGGCCACTGAAGCTTTCTTT.

The chain's CDR3 is CASSPSRGGGTDTQYF. The CDR3 DNA sequence: TGTGCCAGCTCACCATCTCGTGGAGGGGGCACAGATACGCAGTATTTT. This rearrangement joins TRBV18 to TRBJ2-3, with a possible D match to TRBD2 (6 bases). The CDR3 contains 16 residues. V lost 2 bases and J lost 1, with 13 bases in between. Germline V CDR1 and CDR2: KGHSH, LQKENI. Full variable domain (remainder filled in from reference TRBV18 and TRBJ2-3): NAGVMQNPRHLVRRRGQEARLRCSPMKGHSHVYWYRQLPEEGLKFMVYLQKENIIDESGMPKERFSAEFPKEGPSILRIQQVVRGDSAAYFCASSPSRGGGTDTQYFGPGTRLTVL.

J is TRBJ1-6 and V is TRBV7-3; unclear D gene. The CDR3 consists of 13 residues. Germline assignment: CDR1 SGHTA and CDR2 FQGTGA. The V and J ends lost 5 bases and 7 bases respectively, with 9 bases between them. The CDR3 DNA reads as TGTGCCAGCAGCATCCCGGGCAATTCACCCCTCCACTTT. Residues: CASSIPGNSPLHF. The whole variable domain, remainder taken from reference TRBV7-3 and TRBJ1-6, is GAGVSQTPSNKVTEKGKYVELRCDPISGHTALYWYRQSLGQGPEFLIYFQGTGAADDSGLPNDRFFAVRPEGSVSTLKIQRTERGDSAVYLCASSIPGNSPLHFGNGTRLTVT.